Here is one T cell receptor beta chain with its context. Its antigen is not identified. DNA at 150 to 200 ng, 25,000 to 35,000 T cell genomes, went into sorted-subset replicate PCRs. Libraries were prepared by immunoSEQ multiplex PCR; TCRdb keeps only in-frame clonotypes and omits some of them. Of about 600,000 clones in the sample, approximately 97% are singletons; the top ten hold around 0.06%. This sample is drawn from a study of shared clonotypes between healthy human individuals. The study, taken as a whole, reports: Naive subsets usually exceeded memory subsets in estimated richness. Only blood samples were collected, and tissue repertoires likely differ.

Looked up from germline, CDR1 is SQVTM and CDR2 is ANQGSEA. The CDR3 is made up of 14 amino acids. Trimming stripped 4 bases from V and 0 bases from J, with 11 bases between. The clonotype was recovered from a woman aged 30 to 39 in good health. V usage is TRBV29-1 and J usage is TRBJ2-3; maybe TRBD2 (5 bases). Sequencing was performed on naive CD4+ T cells sorted from blood. Subset: CD45RA+ positively selected. CDR3 amino acids: CSVAVGGSTDTQYF. The CDR3, as DNA: TGCAGCGTTGCTGTCGGAGGAAGCACAGATACGCAGTATTTT.